Sequencing of this T cell receptor (beta chain) was carried out in a study of a mutant IDH1 vaccine in newly diagnosed glioma. Across the study: Treated individuals were around 62% male and around 38% female, averaging roughly 44 years of age.

As for this clone: Its target is not known.

As to time point: week 35, safety follow-up. It was 300 ug of mutant IDH1 20-mer peptide that made up each vaccine dose, given with topical imiquimod. Method: immunoSEQ multiplex PCR; TCRdb's copy keeps in-frame clones and lacks some. Seen here are roughly 40,000 clones, 75% to 85% observed once, and the top ten hold 4.5% to 5.5%. Per germline, CDR1 MNHEY and CDR2 SMNVEV (reference sequence). V gave up 4 bases and J gave up 1 base, with 10 bases separating them. The CDR3 extends over 14 amino acids. This sequence originates from a woman aged 45-65 years with glioma. This material consisted of PBMCs, taken from a glioma patient whose treatment included an IDH1 peptide vaccine. The genes are TRBV27 and TRBJ1-1, with a tentative D call TRBD1 (6 bases). The CDR3, as DNA: TGTGCCAGCAGTTCACCAGGGGAGAACACTGAAGCTTTCTTT. Translated, it gives CASSSPGENTEAFF.